This is a list of T cell receptor beta chains from one sample in a study of CD4 T cells in relation to SARS-CoV-2 and coronaviruses. Sequenced by immunoSEQ multiplex PCR; TCRdb stores in-frame clones only, minus some. Of about 64,000 clones listed, 94% were seen once; the top ten hold around 0.14%. Sequenced input: naive CD4+ T cells from PBMCs. All receptors come from a human donor in good health. Each CDR3 is given with its conserved first and last residue. Size is omitted from some rows. Given values are once, few, many or a class for expanded clones.

J gene	clone size	V gene	CDR3 protein
TRBJ2-2	NA	TRBV6-6	CASSYDLAGETGELFF
TRBJ2-2	NA	TRBV6-4	CASSDRRGGNTGELFF
TRBJ2-7	NA	TRBV7-3	CASSFSGSGEQYF
TRBJ2-2	once	TRBV7-3	CASSQPGLGGTGELFF
TRBJ2-7	once	TRBV28	CASSPGDVGGYEQYF
TRBJ1-1	few	TRBV2	CASSREATGNTEAFF
TRBJ2-7	NA	TRBV21-1	CASSMPTYEQYF
TRBJ2-3	NA	TRBV27	CASTLRFGLLASGSLGDTQYF
TRBJ2-1	NA	TRBV18	CASSPPIANNEQFF
TRBJ1-1	NA	TRBV24-1	CATSGRGRTEAFF
TRBJ1-5	once	TRBV4-1	CASSQVLDRNQPQHF
TRBJ2-1	NA	TRBV4-1	CASHVGYPGGSYNEQFF
TRBJ1-4	NA	TRBV7-9	CASSFLPTIPGGEKLFF
TRBJ2-2	NA	TRBV5-1	CASSLAVVAGETGELFF
TRBJ2-1	NA	TRBV5-1	CASSPLLAGAYNEQFF
TRBJ2-4	NA	TRBV4-2	CASSQIVVGAGRAKNIQYF
TRBJ2-1	NA	TRBV28	CASSSRWTGRGSYNEQFF
TRBJ1-6	NA	TRBV5-5	CASSSEAGGSPLHF
TRBJ1-1	NA	TRBV5-1	CASSLDTGGYTEAFF
TRBJ1-5	NA	TRBV2	CASSDQWGNQPQHF
TRBJ2-6	NA	TRBV4-1	CASSQDVGRQGPSGANVLTF
TRBJ1-1	NA	TRBV7-8	CASSSLGGARYTEAFF
TRBJ2-2	NA	TRBV5-1	CASSSGTGGGELFF
TRBJ2-7	once	TRBV6-5	CASSYSASTHEQYF
TRBJ2-1	NA	TRBV28	CASSVLQRVQFF
TRBJ1-6	NA	TRBV18	CASSVNLDRASPLHF
TRBJ2-3	NA	TRBV19	CASSTQQGDTQYF
TRBJ2-2	NA	TRBV10-1	CASSESSSGGFTGELFF
TRBJ2-7	NA	TRBV11-2	CASSLRGLVEQYF
TRBJ2-1	NA	TRBV7-3	CASSLWGRPGGSYNEQFF
TRBJ2-7	NA	TRBV27	CASSRGPQRGNEQYF
TRBJ1-5	NA	TRBV10-3	CAISESGGNQPQHF
TRBJ2-1	NA	TRBV7-9	CASSPGWFFRGSYNEQFF
TRBJ2-7	NA	TRBV6-1	CASSELEQSHEQYF
TRBJ2-7	NA	TRBV11-2	CASSPFVGLAGGSGEQYF
TRBJ2-7	NA	TRBV11-1	CASSPGRLYEQYF
TRBJ2-5	NA	TRBV7-2	CASSFQGSETQYF
TRBJ2-1	NA	TRBV10-2	CASRSETGGRDEQFF
TRBJ1-6	NA	TRBV20-1	CSASRGVDNSPLHF
TRBJ1-4	NA	TRBV19	CASSIKGATNEKLFF
TRBJ2-6	NA	TRBV18	CASSTGLVSGANVLTF
TRBJ2-7	NA	TRBV28	CASSLSREQYF
TRBJ1-5	NA	TRBV7-9	CASSRDRAQPQHF
TRBJ2-5	NA	TRBV30	CAWSSNGGETQYF
TRBJ2-3	NA	TRBV4-1	CASSPIHRVLSTDTQYF
TRBJ2-6	NA	TRBV18	CASSPGGPLSSGANVLTF
TRBJ1-1	few	TRBV7-9	CASGENARENTEAFF
TRBJ2-7	NA	TRBV5-1	CASSDPGGALSEQYF
TRBJ2-7	NA	TRBV30	CAWGRARTGVRSYEQYF
TRBJ1-1	once	TRBV28	CASRRWGVRVNTEAFF
TRBJ1-5	NA	TRBV4-1	CASSQVNRYSNQPQHF
TRBJ1-2	few	TRBV5-1	CASSPGQSGYTF
TRBJ2-1	NA	TRBV6-1	CASSEARLAGGPAHRSFF